This is a list of T cell receptor beta chains from one sample in a study of T cells in Graves' hyperthyroidism and ophthalmopathy. TCRdb reanalysed the multiplex PCR reads using MiXCR and keeps one entry per CDR3 protein. The sample records around 700,000 distinct CDR3 sequences, about 35% being singletons. The specimen sequenced was blood. The origin of the receptors is a woman between 40 and 55 years old with Graves' hyperthyroidism. Both conserved end residues are part of each CDR3. D genes are given only for firm matches. The size of a clone is reported for some rows only, either as once, few or many, or as a class for expanded clones.

V,J,size,D,CDR3,DNA
TRBV7-9,TRBJ2-7,few,-,CASTENPLVFHEQYF,TGTGCCAGCACCGAAAATCCCCTAGTTTTCCACGAGCAGTACTTC
TRBV7-8,TRBJ2-7,-,-,CASSSRYGGYEQYF,TGTGCCAGCAGTTCCCGATACGGGGGATACGAGCAGTACTTC
TRBV7-8,TRBJ2-7,-,-,CATSLGTTYEQYF,TGTGCCACTTCACTGGGCACCACCTACGAGCAGTACTTC
TRBV29-1,TRBJ1-2,-,TRBD1,CSVETGKGYGYTF,TGCAGCGTAGAGACAGGGAAAGGCTATGGCTACACCTTC
TRBV24-1,TRBJ1-2,-,TRBD1,CATSDEGTENGYTF,TGTGCCACCAGTGATGAAGGGACAGAAAATGGCTACACCTTC
TRBV2,TRBJ2-2,-,TRBD1,CASSDPGQITGELFF,TGTGCCAGCAGTGATCCGGGACAGATTACCGGGGAGCTGTTTTTT
TRBV12-3/TRBV12-4,TRBJ1-1,-,-,CASSLQGQGNTEAFF,TGTGCCAGCAGTTTACAGGGGCAGGGTAACACTGAAGCTTTCTTT
TRBV30,TRBJ2-7,-,TRBD1,CAWSKDRLIYEQYF,TGTGCCTGGAGTAAGGACAGGCTTATCTACGAGCAGTACTTC
TRBV19,TRBJ2-3,-,TRBD2,CASQTSGTTDTQYF,TGTGCCAGCCAGACTAGCGGAACCACAGATACGCAGTATTTT
TRBV10-3,TRBJ1-3,-,TRBD1,CAISRGQGNTIYF,TGTGCCATCAGTAGGGGGCAAGGAAACACCATATATTTT
TRBV12-3/TRBV12-4,TRBJ2-5,few,-,CASSPPTGNQETQYF,TGTGCCAGCAGTCCACCCACCGGGAATCAAGAGACCCAGTACTTC
TRBV18,TRBJ1-1,-,-,CASSPLDSMNTEAFF,TGTGCCAGCTCACCTTTGGACAGCATGAACACTGAAGCTTTCTTT
TRBV6-5,TRBJ1-2,few,-,CASSETGAWGGYTF,TGTGCCAGCAGCGAGACCGGGGCTTGGGGAGGCTACACCTTC
TRBV6-5,TRBJ2-5,few,TRBD1,CASRTQQGALRETQYF,TGTGCCAGCAGGACCCAACAGGGGGCATTGCGAGAGACCCAGTACTTC
TRBV20-1,TRBJ2-5,-,-,CSASSYAGQETQYF,TGCAGTGCCAGCAGTTATGCGGGTCAAGAGACCCAGTACTTC
TRBV7-9,TRBJ1-4,once,-,CASTWAGTGEKLLF,TGTGCCAGCACGTGGGCAGGGACGGGTGAAAAACTGCTTTTT
TRBV20-1,TRBJ2-5,many,TRBD2,CSARPPGTRVETQYF,TGCAGTGCTAGGCCCCCCGGGACTAGAGTAGAGACCCAGTACTTC
TRBV2,TRBJ1-2,few,TRBD1,CATPTGSTYGYTF,TGTGCCACCCCGACAGGGTCGACCTATGGCTACACCTTC
TRBV6-5,TRBJ1-1,-,TRBD1,CASSKGTGGANTEAFF,TGTGCCAGCAGTAAGGGGACAGGGGGCGCGAACACTGAAGCTTTCTTT
TRBV20-1,TRBJ1-3,-,TRBD1,CSARDREGQGINTIYF,TGCAGTGCTAGAGATCGAGAGGGACAGGGGATAAACACCATATATTTT
TRBV11-2,TRBJ1-1,-,-,CASSLGGDGEAFF,TGTGCCAGCAGCTTAGGAGGGGACGGTGAAGCTTTCTTT
TRBV11-2,TRBJ2-3,-,TRBD1,CASSLDWGQGPSTQYF,TGTGCCAGCAGCTTAGATTGGGGACAGGGCCCGAGTACGCAGTATTTT
TRBV12-3/TRBV12-4,TRBJ2-3,-,-,CASSFAGDTQYF,TGTGCCAGCAGTTTTGCCGGAGATACGCAGTATTTT
TRBV14,TRBJ1-1,few,TRBD1,CASSPVGGQLNTEAFF,TGTGCCAGCAGCCCGGTCGGGGGACAGTTGAACACTGAAGCTTTCTTT
TRBV24-1,TRBJ1-6,-,TRBD1,CATSARETDRRNSPLHF,TGTGCCACCAGTGCTAGAGAAACGGACAGGCGCAATTCACCCCTCCACTTT
TRBV19,TRBJ1-2,many,-,CASSIGGIGGYTF,TGTGCCAGTAGCATTGGGGGGATAGGGGGCTACACCTTC
TRBV12-3/TRBV12-4,TRBJ1-1,few,-,CASKTGYDTEAFF,TGTGCCAGTAAAACAGGTTATGACACTGAAGCTTTCTTT
TRBV28,TRBJ1-3,-,TRBD1,CASSPSRGRTRNTIYF,TGTGCCAGCAGCCCCTCCAGGGGGCGGACGAGAAACACCATATATTTT
TRBV7-2,TRBJ2-7,-,-,CASSFWGSLNEQYF,TGTGCCAGCAGCTTTTGGGGGAGCCTAAACGAGCAGTACTTC
TRBV20-1,TRBJ1-1,many,-,CSATPHITEAFF,TGCAGTGCTACCCCCCACATCACTGAAGCTTTCTTT
TRBV5-1,TRBJ1-2,few,-,CASSSGQSLNYGYTF,TGTGCCAGCAGCTCCGGACAGAGCCTGAACTATGGCTACACCTTC
TRBV7-3,TRBJ1-6,-,-,CASSARAGSSPLHF,TGTGCCAGCAGCGCGCGGGCAGGGTCGTCACCCCTCCACTTT
TRBV7-2,TRBJ2-1,few,-,CASSWEYNEQFF,TGTGCCAGCAGCTGGGAGTACAATGAGCAGTTCTTC
TRBV19,TRBJ1-3,-,-,CASSIGSGNTIYF,TGTGCCAGTAGTATCGGCTCTGGAAACACCATATATTTT
TRBV7-9,TRBJ1-1,many,-,CASSLTDPNTEAFF,TGTGCCAGCAGCTTAACGGATCCGAACACTGAAGCTTTCTTT
TRBV7-8,TRBJ2-7,-,-,CASSFMREDEQYF,TGTGCCAGCAGCTTTATGAGGGAGGATGAGCAGTACTTC
TRBV11-2,TRBJ2-3,-,-,CASMLTPGQASQYF,TGTGCCAGCATGCTGACCCCCGGGCAGGCTTCGCAGTATTTT
TRBV6-5,TRBJ1-5,few,TRBD1,CASSYTGQGYQPQHF,TGTGCCAGCAGTTACACCGGACAGGGCTATCAGCCCCAGCATTTT
TRBV27,TRBJ2-7,few,TRBD1,CASSLGTGKQYF,TGTGCCAGCAGTTTGGGGACAGGAAAGCAGTACTTC
TRBV29-1,TRBJ1-4,-,-,CGVGTESEKLFF,TGCGGCGTAGGTACCGAGAGCGAAAAACTGTTTTTT
TRBV5-1,TRBJ2-7,-,-,CASSEVPSSHEQYF,TGCGCCAGCAGCGAGGTACCGAGCTCCCACGAGCAGTACTTC
TRBV19,TRBJ2-7,many,TRBD1,CASSAGTGRYEQYF,TGTGCCAGTAGCGCCGGGACAGGGAGATACGAGCAGTACTTC
TRBV11-2,TRBJ2-7,-,-,CASSSWTEETYEQYF,TGTGCCAGCAGCTCATGGACAGAAGAAACCTACGAGCAGTACTTC
TRBV10-3,TRBJ2-5,-,-,CASSYYGLETQYF,TGTGCCAGCAGTTACTACGGGTTGGAGACCCAGTACTTC
TRBV6-2/TRBV6-3,TRBJ1-1,few,TRBD1,CASSQGDRNTEAFF,TGTGCCAGCAGCCAGGGGGATCGGAACACTGAAGCTTTCTTT
TRBV5-1,TRBJ2-2,few,-,CASSLAVGGELFF,TGCGCCAGCAGCTTGGCCGTGGGCGGAGAGCTGTTTTTT
TRBV6-5,TRBJ1-1,many,-,CASTSQTGGNTEAFF,TGTGCCAGCACCTCCCAGACAGGAGGGAACACTGAAGCTTTCTTT
TRBV6-2/TRBV6-3,TRBJ1-2,-,-,CASSYDSGGRTTPFRTKYGYTF,TGTGCCAGCAGTTACGACAGCGGAGGGAGGACTACGCCATTTCGGACAAAATATGGCTACACCTTC
TRBV4-3,TRBJ1-1,many,TRBD1,CASSLGQEDTEAFF,TGCGCCAGCAGCCTGGGACAGGAGGACACTGAAGCTTTCTTT
TRBV2,TRBJ1-5,many,-,CASRGLVGQPQHF,TGTGCCAGCCGAGGTTTAGTCGGTCAGCCCCAGCATTTT
TRBV7-9,TRBJ1-5,few,-,CASSRNGMGAYSNQPQHF,TGTGCCAGCAGCCGCAACGGGATGGGGGCCTATAGCAATCAGCCCCAGCATTTT